Reported below is one T cell receptor (beta chain). This clonotype was recorded at least ten times. The antigen it recognizes is unknown. One base away there is no much larger clone; base qualities are not given. Per the germline V gene, SGHAT is the CDR1 and FQNNGV is the CDR2. Including the terminal cysteine and phenylalanine, the CDR3 comprises 12 residues. The DNA shown is the 36-base CDR3, in frame from base 1. V and J lose 5 bases and 3 bases, and a span of 8 bases separates them. The data stem from a study of neurological immune-mediated disorders (dated by TCRdb to the late 2010s). Turning to the overall study: The study compared peripheral blood TCR-beta repertoires of HTLV-I-associated myelopathy (HAM/TSP) patients, multiple sclerosis patients and healthy controls using UMI-based sequencing. The 106 TCR-beta libraries included longitudinal samples, technical triplicates and paired sorted CD4+ and CD8+ T-cell subsets alongside PBMC samples. Longitudinal HAM/TSP donors and healthy donors each had 3 time-points at intervals of about 3-40 months. The cohort comprised roughly 69 subjects: some 15 HAM/TSP patients, around 34 multiple sclerosis patients and around 20 healthy controls. Overall study outcomes, separate from this receptor: TCR clonal expansion was greatest in HAM/TSP patients and smallest in MS patients, who ranked below even healthy controls. No identical CDR3 amino acid sequences were shared among expanded clones across subjects, suggesting private TCR-beta repertoires in all groups.

In the paper's terms, the time point label means: longitudinal time-point 3. Unsorted PBMC libraries were generated from 2 million PBMCs stored in RNAlater at -80 °C until RNA extraction. Peripheral blood underwent Ficoll-Hypaque density gradient centrifugation to isolate PBMCs, which were then cryopreserved in liquid nitrogen. cDNA was synthesized by template-switch 5'RACE using a primer with a 10-nucleotide random unique molecular identifier that tagged each TCR transcript. Every sequencing run covered 15-18 subjects and yielded more than 170 million TCR-beta sequences. Total RNA was extracted with the RNeasy kit. Using the KAPA Real-time Library Amplification kit, TCR-beta VDJ regions were amplified with primers for the TCR constant region and the 5'RACE anchor. A first PCR added sample indexes and Illumina adaptors, after which a second PCR increased the library yield. After purification with Ampure beads, the TCR product of roughly 650 bp was size-selected on a 2% E-gel SizeSelection system. Before pooling, libraries had their quality checked on a Bioanalyzer, their concentration measured with Qubit, and their quantity determined with the Kapa Library Quantification kit. An Illumina HiSeq 2500 sequenced the libraries paired-end 2 x 150 bp. To increase sequence diversity, about 25-31% phiX was spiked into each library pool. Turning to the authors' computational methods: Quality-filtered reads were processed with the UMI-based MiGEC pipeline, and over 75% of raw TCR sequences were removed by the MiGEC pipeline during error correction. VDJ genes were aligned to IMGT germline references, and each clonotype was defined by a unique CDR3 amino acid sequence together with V-J genes. Clonal expansion, Shannon diversity, and CDR3 relatedness (CalcPairwiseDistances, ClusterSamples) were evaluated with VDJtools, and phylogenetic trees were built with CLCbio workbench. Using coefficient-of-variation modelling across technical triplicates, the study counted a clone as expanded if it had at least 8 unique UMIs. TCRdb reworked the public reads: Q25 trimming with fastp, MiXCR clone assembly, productive beta chains retained. Records with the same CDR3 protein are collapsed into one entry carrying the most frequent genes and DNA. The V and J calls shown here were made by TCRdb, not taken from the authors' results. The sample data list roughly 48,000 distinct CDR3 sequences, and 9.5% to 15% of these were observed just once. The ten most abundant clones make up around 8.8% of the sample.

This clonotype was obtained from a male donor with HTLV-1-associated myelopathy (HAM/TSP). This receptor chain uses TRBV11-2 and TRBJ2-7; the D gene identity is not certain. The sequenced sample was PBMCs. The sequenced DNA: TGTGCCAGCAGCCCACGTATCTACGAGCAGTACTTC. Its protein reads: CASSPRIYEQYF. The full variable domain, completed from the reference TRBV11-2 and TRBJ2-7 proteins outside the CDR3, reads EAGVAQSPRYKIIEKRQSVAFWCNPISGHATLYWYQQILGQGPKLLIQFQNNGVVDDSQLPKDRFSAERLKGVDSTLKIQPAKLEDSAVYLCASSPRIYEQYFGPGTRLTVT.